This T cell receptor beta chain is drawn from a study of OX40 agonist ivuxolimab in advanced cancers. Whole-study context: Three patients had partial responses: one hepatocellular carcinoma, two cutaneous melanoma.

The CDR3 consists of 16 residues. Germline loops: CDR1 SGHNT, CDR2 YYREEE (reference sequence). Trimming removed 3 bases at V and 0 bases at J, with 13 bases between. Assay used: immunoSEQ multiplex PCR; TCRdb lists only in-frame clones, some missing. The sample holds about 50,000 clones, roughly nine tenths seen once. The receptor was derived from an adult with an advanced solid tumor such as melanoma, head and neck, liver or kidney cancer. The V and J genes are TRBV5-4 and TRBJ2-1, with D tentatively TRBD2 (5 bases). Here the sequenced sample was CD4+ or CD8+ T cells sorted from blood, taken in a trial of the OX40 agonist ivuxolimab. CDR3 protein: CASSSRGQSSYNEQFF. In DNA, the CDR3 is TGTGCCAGCAGCTCCCGAGGGCAGAGCTCCTACAATGAGCAGTTCTTC.